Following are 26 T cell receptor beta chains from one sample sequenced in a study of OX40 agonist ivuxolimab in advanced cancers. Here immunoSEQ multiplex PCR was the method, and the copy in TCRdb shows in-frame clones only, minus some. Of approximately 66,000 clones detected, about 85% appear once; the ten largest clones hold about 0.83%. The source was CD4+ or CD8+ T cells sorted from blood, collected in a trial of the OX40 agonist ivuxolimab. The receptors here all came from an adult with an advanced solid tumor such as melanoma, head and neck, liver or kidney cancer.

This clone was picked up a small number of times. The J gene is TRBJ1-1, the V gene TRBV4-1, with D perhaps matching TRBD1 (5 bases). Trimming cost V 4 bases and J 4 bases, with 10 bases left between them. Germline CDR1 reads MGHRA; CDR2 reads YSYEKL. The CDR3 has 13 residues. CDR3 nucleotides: TGCGCCAGCAGCCTTCAGGGTGGCACTGAAGCTTTCTTT. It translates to CASSLQGGTEAFF.

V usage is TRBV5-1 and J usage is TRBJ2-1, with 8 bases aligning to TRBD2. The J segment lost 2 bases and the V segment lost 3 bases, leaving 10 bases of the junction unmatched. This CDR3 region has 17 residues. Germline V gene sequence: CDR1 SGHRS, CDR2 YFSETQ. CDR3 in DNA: TGCGCCAGCAGCTGGGCCGGGACTAGGGGTCCCTACAATGAGCAGTTCTTC. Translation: CASSWAGTRGPYNEQFF.

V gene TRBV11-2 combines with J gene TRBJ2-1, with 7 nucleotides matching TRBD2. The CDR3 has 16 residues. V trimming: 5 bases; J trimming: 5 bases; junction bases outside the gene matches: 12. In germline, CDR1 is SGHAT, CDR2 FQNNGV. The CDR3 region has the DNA TGTGCCAGCAGCCCCCCCGGCGGGAGCGTCCACAATGAGCAGTTCTTC. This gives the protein CASSPPGGSVHNEQFF.

The chain's CDR3 is CASSPPQGSRNQPQHF. The CDR3 region has the DNA TGTGCCAGCTCACCACCACAGGGCTCACGCAATCAGCCCCAGCATTTT. This chain joins TRBV18 and TRBJ1-5, with D perhaps matching TRBD1 (6 bases). There are 16 residues in the CDR3. V lost 0 bases and J 2 bases, leaving 11 bases between the germline ends. From germline, CDR1 is KGHSH and CDR2 LQKENI.

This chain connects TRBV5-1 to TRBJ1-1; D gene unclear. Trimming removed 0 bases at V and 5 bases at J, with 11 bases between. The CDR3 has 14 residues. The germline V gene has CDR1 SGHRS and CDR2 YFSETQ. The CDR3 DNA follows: TGCGCCAGCAGCTTGGCCGGCGGTGGGACTGAAGCTTTCTTT. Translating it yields CASSLAGGGTEAFF.

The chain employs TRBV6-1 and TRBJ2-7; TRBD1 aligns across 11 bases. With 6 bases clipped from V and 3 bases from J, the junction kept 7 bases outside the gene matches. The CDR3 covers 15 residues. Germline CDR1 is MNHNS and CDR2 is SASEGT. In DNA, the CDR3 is TGTGCCAGCAGCTATGGACAGGGGGCATTCTACGAGCAGTACTTC. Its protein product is CASSYGQGAFYEQYF.

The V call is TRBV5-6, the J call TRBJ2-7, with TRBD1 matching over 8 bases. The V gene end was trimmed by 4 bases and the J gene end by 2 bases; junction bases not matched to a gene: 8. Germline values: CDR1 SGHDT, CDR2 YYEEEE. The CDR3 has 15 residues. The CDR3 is CASSVQGALTYEQYF. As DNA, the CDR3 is TGTGCCAGCAGCGTTCAGGGGGCCCTTACCTACGAGCAGTACTTC. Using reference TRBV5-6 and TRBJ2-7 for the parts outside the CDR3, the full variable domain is DAGVTQSPTHLIKTRGQQVTLRCSPKSGHDTVSWYQQALGQGPQFIFQYYEEEERQRGNFPDRFSGHQFPNYSSELNVNALLLGDSALYLCASSVQGALTYEQYFGPGTRLTVT.

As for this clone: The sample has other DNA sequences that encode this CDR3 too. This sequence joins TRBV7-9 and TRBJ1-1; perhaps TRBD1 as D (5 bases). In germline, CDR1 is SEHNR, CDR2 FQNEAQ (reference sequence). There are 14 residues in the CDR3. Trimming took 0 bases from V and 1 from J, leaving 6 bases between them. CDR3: CASSLATGNTEAFF. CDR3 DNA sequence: TGTGCCAGCAGCTTAGCAACAGGGAACACTGAAGCTTTCTTT.

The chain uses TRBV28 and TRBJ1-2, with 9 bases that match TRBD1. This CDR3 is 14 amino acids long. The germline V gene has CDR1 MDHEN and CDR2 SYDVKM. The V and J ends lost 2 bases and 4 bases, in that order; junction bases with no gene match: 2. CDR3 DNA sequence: TGTGCCAGCAGTTTAACACAGGGGGCCTATGGCTACACCTTC. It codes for CASSLTQGAYGYTF.

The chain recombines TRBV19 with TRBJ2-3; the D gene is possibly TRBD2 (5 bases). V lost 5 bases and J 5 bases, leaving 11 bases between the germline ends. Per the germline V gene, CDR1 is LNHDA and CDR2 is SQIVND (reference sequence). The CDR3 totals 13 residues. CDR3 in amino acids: CASSPGLGDTQYF. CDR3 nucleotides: TGTGCCAGTAGTCCCGGACTTGGAGATACGCAGTATTTT.

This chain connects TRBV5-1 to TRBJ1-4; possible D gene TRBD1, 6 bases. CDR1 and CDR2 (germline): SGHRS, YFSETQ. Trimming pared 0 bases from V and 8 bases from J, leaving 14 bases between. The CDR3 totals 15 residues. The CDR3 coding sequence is TGCGCCAGCAGCTTGGCCGCGGGGGCCGAGGAAAAACTGTTTTTT. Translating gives CASSLAAGAEEKLFF.

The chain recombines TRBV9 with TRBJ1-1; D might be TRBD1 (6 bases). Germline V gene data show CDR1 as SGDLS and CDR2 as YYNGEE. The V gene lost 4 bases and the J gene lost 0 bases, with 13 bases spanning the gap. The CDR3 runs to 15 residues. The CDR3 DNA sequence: TGTGCCAGCAGCCCACGACAGGACATGAACACTGAAGCTTTCTTT. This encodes CASSPRQDMNTEAFF.

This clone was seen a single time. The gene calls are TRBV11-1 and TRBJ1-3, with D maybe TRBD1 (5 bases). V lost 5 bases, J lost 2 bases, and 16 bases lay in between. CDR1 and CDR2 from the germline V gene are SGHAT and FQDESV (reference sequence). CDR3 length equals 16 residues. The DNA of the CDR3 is TGTGCCAGCAGCGGTCAAAGGTGGGACCCTGGAAACACCATATATTTT. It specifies CASSGQRWDPGNTIYF.

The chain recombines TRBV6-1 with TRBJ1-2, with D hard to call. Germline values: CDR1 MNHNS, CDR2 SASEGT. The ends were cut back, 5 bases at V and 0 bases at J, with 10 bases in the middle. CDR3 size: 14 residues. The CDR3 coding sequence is TGTGCCAGCAGTATAGGAACCGCTAACTATGGCTACACCTTC. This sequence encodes CASSIGTANYGYTF.

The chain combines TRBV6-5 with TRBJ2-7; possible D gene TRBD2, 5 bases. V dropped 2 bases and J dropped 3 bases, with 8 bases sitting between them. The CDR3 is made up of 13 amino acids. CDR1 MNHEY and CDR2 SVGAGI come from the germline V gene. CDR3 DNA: TGTGCCAGCAGTTACGGAGGCAGCTACGAGCAGTACTTC. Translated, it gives CASSYGGSYEQYF.

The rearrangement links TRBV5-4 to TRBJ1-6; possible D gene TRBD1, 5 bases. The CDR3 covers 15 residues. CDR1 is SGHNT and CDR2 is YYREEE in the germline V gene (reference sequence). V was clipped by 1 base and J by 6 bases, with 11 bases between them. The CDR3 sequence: CASSLRGVGNSPLHF. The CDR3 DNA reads TGTGCCAGCAGCTTGAGAGGGGTGGGTAATTCACCCCTCCACTTT.

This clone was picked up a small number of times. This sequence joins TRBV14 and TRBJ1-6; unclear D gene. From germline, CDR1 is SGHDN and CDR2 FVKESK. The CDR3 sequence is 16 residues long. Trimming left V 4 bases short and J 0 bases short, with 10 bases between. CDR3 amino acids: CASSPVGSSYNSPLHF. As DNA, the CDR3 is TGTGCCAGCAGCCCAGTGGGGAGCTCCTATAATTCACCCCTCCACTTT.

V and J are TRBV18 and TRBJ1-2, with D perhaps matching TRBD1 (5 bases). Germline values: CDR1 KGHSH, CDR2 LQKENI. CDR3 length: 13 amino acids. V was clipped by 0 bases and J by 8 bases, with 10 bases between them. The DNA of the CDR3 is TGTGCCAGCTCACCACCAAGGGGTCAAGGCTACACCTTC. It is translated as CASSPPRGQGYTF.

The CDR3 spells CASSQDPRTGLYGYTF. CDR3 bases: TGTGCCAGCAGCCAAGATCCTAGGACAGGGCTCTATGGCTACACCTTC. The chain uses TRBV4-2 and TRBJ1-2; 8 bases fit TRBD1. Trimming at V came to 0 bases and at J to 4 bases, leaving 7 bases not matched to a gene. Germline CDR1 reads LGHNA; CDR2 reads YNFKEQ. CDR3 length equals 16 residues.

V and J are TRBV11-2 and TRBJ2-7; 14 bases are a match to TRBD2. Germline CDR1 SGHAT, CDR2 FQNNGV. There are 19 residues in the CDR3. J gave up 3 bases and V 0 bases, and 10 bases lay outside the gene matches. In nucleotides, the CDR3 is TGTGCCAGCAGCTTAGATATACCGGGACTAGCGGGAGCGCTCTACGAGCAGTACTTC. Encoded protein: CASSLDIPGLAGALYEQYF.

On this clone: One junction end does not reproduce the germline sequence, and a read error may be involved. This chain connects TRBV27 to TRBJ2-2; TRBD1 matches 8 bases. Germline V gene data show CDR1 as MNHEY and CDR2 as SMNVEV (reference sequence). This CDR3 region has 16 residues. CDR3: CASSPYGTGDTGELSF. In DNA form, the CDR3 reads TGTGCCAGCAGTCCGTACGGGACAGGAGATACCGGGGAGCTGTCTTTT.

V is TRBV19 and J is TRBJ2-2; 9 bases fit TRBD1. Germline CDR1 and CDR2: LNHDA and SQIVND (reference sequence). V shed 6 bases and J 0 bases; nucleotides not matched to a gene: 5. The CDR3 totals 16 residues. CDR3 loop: CASRGGQGTNTGELFF. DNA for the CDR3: TGTGCCAGTAGGGGGGGACAGGGAACGAACACCGGGGAGCTGTTTTTT.

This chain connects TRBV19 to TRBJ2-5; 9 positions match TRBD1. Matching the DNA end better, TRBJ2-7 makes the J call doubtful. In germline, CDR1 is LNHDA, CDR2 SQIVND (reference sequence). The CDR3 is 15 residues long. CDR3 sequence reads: CASSDPGTGLYEQYF. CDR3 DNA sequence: TGTGCCAGTAGTGACCCCGGGACAGGGCTCTACGAGCAGTACTTC.

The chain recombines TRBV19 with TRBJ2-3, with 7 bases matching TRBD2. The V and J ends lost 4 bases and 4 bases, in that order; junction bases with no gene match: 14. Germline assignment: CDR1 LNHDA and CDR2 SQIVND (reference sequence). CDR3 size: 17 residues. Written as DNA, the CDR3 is TGTGCCAGTAGTACCCTAGCGGAGGGAGGGCACGCAGATACGCAGTATTTT. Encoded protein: CASSTLAEGGHADTQYF. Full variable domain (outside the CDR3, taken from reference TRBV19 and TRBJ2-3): DGGITQSPKYLFRKEGQNVTLSCEQNLNHDAMYWYRQDPGQGLRLIYYSQIVNDFQKGDIAEGYSVSREKKESFPLTVTSAQKNPTAFYLCASSTLAEGGHADTQYFGPGTRLTVL.

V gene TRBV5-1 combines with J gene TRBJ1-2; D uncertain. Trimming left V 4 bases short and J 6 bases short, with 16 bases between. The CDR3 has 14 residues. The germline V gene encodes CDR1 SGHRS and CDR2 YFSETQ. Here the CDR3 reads CASSPAGRADGYTF. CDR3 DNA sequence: TGCGCCAGCAGCCCTGCTGGGAGGGCGGATGGCTACACCTTC.

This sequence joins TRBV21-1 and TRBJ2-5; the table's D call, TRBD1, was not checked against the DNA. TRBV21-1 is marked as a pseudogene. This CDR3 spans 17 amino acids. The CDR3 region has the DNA TGTGCCAGCGGGAAGGGGGTGGAGGAGCGGTACCAAGAGACCCAGTACTTC. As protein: CASGKGVEERYQETQYF.